The rows below give T cell receptor beta chains drawn from one sample of a study of cytotoxic CD8 clonotypes in ibrutinib-treated CLL. TCRdb's table, derived via immunoSEQ multiplex PCR, lists solely in-frame clones and lacks some. The table has around 25,000 clones, about two thirds seen once. The sample consisted of PBMCs, taken at disease progression, from a patient treated with ibrutinib. These receptors all come from a human donor with chronic lymphocytic leukemia. CDR3s include the opening cysteine and the closing phenylalanine or tryptophan. The D gene is left open where the match is weak. Part of the rows lack a size; the others show once, few, many or a class for expanded clones.

V gene	J gene	D gene	clone size	CDR3 protein	CDR3 DNA
TRBV2	TRBJ1-6	TRBD1	many	CASSSDRVGNSPLHF	TGTGCCAGCAGTTCGGACAGGGTGGGGAATTCACCCCTCCACTTT
TRBV5-1	TRBJ1-1	NA	NA	CASSLEGGGRHSSEAFF	TGCGCCAGCAGCTTGGAAGGCGGGGGGCGGCATAGCTCTGAAGCTTTCTTT
TRBV6-1	TRBJ2-2	NA	NA	CAGRGTGELFF	TGTGCCGGTCGAGGTACCGGGGAGCTGTTTTTT
TRBV7-6	TRBJ2-7	TRBD2	NA	CASSMSGGGYEQYF	TGTGCCAGCTCAATGAGCGGGGGCGGGTACGAGCAGTACTTC
TRBV19	TRBJ1-5	TRBD1	NA	CATGQARYSNQPQHF	TGTGCCACCGGACAGGCCCGGTATAGCAATCAGCCCCAGCATTTT
TRBV4-3	TRBJ1-1	TRBD1	NA	CASSQDPGGPNTEAFF	TGCGCCAGCAGCCAAGATCCAGGGGGTCCGAACACTGAAGCTTTCTTT
TRBV27	TRBJ2-5	NA	NA	CASSSYGTSQETQYF	TGTGCCAGCAGTTCCTATGGGACTTCCCAAGAGACCCAGTACTTC
TRBV7-3	TRBJ2-3	TRBD1	NA	CASSLTGYTDTQYF	TGTGCCAGCAGCTTGACAGGGTACACAGATACGCAGTATTTT
TRBV6-6	TRBJ1-1	NA	NA	CASSTRGQNTEAFF	TGTGCCAGCAGTACCCGGGGGCAGAACACTGAAGCTTTCTTT
TRBV7-6	TRBJ1-1	NA	NA	CASSPAEIRSTEAFF	TGTGCCAGCAGCCCCGCCGAAATACGAAGCACTGAAGCTTTCTTT
TRBV18	TRBJ1-1	TRBD1	NA	CASSPRQGDEAFF	TGTGCCAGCTCACCTAGACAGGGAGATGAAGCTTTCTTT
TRBV2	TRBJ1-1	NA	NA	CASDPGGGTEAFF	TGTGCCAGCGATCCAGGCGGGGGCACTGAAGCTTTCTTT
TRBV9	TRBJ1-1	TRBD1	NA	CASTTGGGPSTEAFF	TGTGCCAGCACCACAGGGGGGGGGCCGAGCACTGAAGCTTTCTTT
TRBV5-4	TRBJ2-1	NA	NA	CAQARNPNEEQFF	TGTGCCCAGGCCCGAAACCCGAATGAGGAGCAGTTCTTC
TRBV15	TRBJ2-5	NA	NA	CATSRDDTGWRETQYF	TGTGCCACCAGCAGAGATGATACAGGGTGGAGGGAGACCCAGTACTTC
TRBV11-3	TRBJ1-6	NA	NA	CASSLGGNSPLHF	TGTGCCAGCAGCTTAGGGGGGAATTCACCCCTCCACTTT
TRBV13	TRBJ2-1	TRBD1	NA	CASSFGTGGNEQFF	TGTGCCAGCAGCTTCGGGACAGGGGGAAATGAGCAGTTCTTC
TRBV6-4	TRBJ1-3	TRBD1	NA	CARTGALSGNTIYF	TGTGCCAGGACAGGGGCCCTCTCTGGAAACACCATATATTTT
TRBV7-6	TRBJ1-5	NA	NA	CASSLENYQPQHF	TGTGCCAGCAGCTTAGAGAATTATCAGCCCCAGCATTTT
TRBV6-6	TRBJ2-7	NA	few	CASSYSNLYEQYF	TGTGCCAGCAGTTACTCGAACCTGTACGAGCAGTACTTC
TRBV6-6	TRBJ2-7	NA	NA	CASSYLELYEQYF	TGTGCCAGCAGTTACCTCGAACTCTACGAGCAGTACTTC
TRBV5-4	TRBJ2-7	NA	NA	CASSFGDLSYEQYF	TGTGCCAGCAGCTTCGGTGACCTCTCCTACGAGCAGTACTTC
TRBV19	TRBJ1-5	NA	NA	CASSPVVAGLNQPQHF	TGTGCCAGTAGCCCTGTGGTTGCAGGGCTCAATCAGCCCCAGCATTTT
TRBV18	TRBJ1-1	NA	NA	CASSLEEVGNTEAFF	TGTGCCAGCTCCCTCGAGGAAGTAGGGAACACTGAAGCTTTCTTT
TRBV4-3	TRBJ2-7	TRBD2	few	CASSQDLAVYYEQYF	TGCGCCAGCAGCCAAGATCTAGCGGTCTACTACGAGCAGTACTTC